Following are 11 T cell receptor beta chains from one sample sequenced in a study of T cell repertoires in cytomegalovirus infection. Which antigens these TCRs recognize remains unknown. Each CDR3 protein is one row after TCRdb ran MiXCR on the reads. The data hold 650,000 to 850,000 distinct CDR3 sequences, with almost 30% observed a single time. The sequences come from cultured CD8+ T cells from PBMCs, collected from culture after CMV antigen stimulation. Receptors originate from a human donor in good health (CMV status not recorded). Some clones in this sample may be carry-over from other donors' samples.

J is TRBJ1-6 and V is TRBV11-2; 7 bases are a match to TRBD1. Looked up from germline, CDR1 is SGHAT and CDR2 is FQNNGV. CDR3 length equals 16 residues. Trimming removed 2 bases from V and 10 bases from J; junction bases left unmatched: 11. The CDR3 DNA is TGTGCCAGCAGCTTATGGGTGAGACAGGGCCCCTCACCCCTCCACTTT. Translating gives CASSLWVRQGPSPLHF.

This chain uses TRBV7-2 with TRBJ2-3; 15 bases align to TRBD2. CDR3 length: 17 amino acids. J gave up 5 bases and V 5 bases, and 8 bases lay outside the gene matches. Germline V gene sequence: CDR1 SGHTA, CDR2 FQGNSA. CDR3 sequence: CASSQGLAGGPRDTQYF. The DNA for the CDR3 is TGTGCCAGCAGCCAAGGACTAGCGGGGGGGCCGAGAGATACGCAGTATTTT.

This clonotype was detected many times. This chain links TRBV6-1 with TRBJ2-1; 8 nucleotides agree with TRBD1. The germline gives CDR1 MNHNS, CDR2 SASEGT. J lost 4 bases, V lost 5 bases, and 10 bases had no gene match. This CDR3 region has 16 residues. The CDR3 sequence: CASSLWGRGRYNEQFF. DNA for the CDR3: TGTGCCAGCAGTCTATGGGGCAGGGGGCGATACAATGAGCAGTTCTTC.

This chain uses TRBV20-1 with TRBJ2-2; no clear D. The CDR3 is 13 residues long. V shed 5 bases and J shed 1 base, with 8 bases lying between them. Germline V gives CDR1 DFQATT, CDR2 SNEGSKA (reference sequence). The CDR3 reads CSAPARNTGELFF. The DNA for the CDR3 is TGCAGTGCTCCTGCCCGGAACACCGGGGAGCTGTTTTTT.

The chain's CDR3 is CASSFPGQDEKLFF. Here the CDR3 DNA reads TGCGCCAGCAGCTTCCCGGGACAGGATGAAAAACTGTTTTTT. V and J are TRBV5-1 and TRBJ1-4, with 8 bases that match TRBD1. This CDR3 has 14 residues. J lost 6 bases, V lost 2 bases, and 3 bases had no gene match. Germline loops: CDR1 SGHRS, CDR2 YFSETQ.

This clonotype was picked up a small number of times. The CDR3 DNA reads TGTGCCAGCAGTGGGACTCCAGCGTACTTC. It codes for CASSGTPAYF. The J gene is TRBJ2-5, the V gene TRBV6-1; a weak D match, TRBD2 (5 bases). CDR1 and CDR2 (germline): MNHNS, SASEGT. Trimming stripped 4 bases from V and 13 bases from J, with 10 bases between. This CDR3 spans 10 amino acids.

This clonotype was observed a handful of times. J is TRBJ2-1 and V is TRBV28; perhaps TRBD1 as D (5 bases). The germline V gene has CDR1 MDHEN and CDR2 SYDVKM. The CDR3 has 14 amino acids. The germline V and J ends were trimmed by 2 bases and 8 bases, with 13 bases remaining between them. In nucleotides, the CDR3 is TGTGCCAGCAGTTTAGATAGCAGGGTTGATGAGCAGTTCTTC. Amino acids: CASSLDSRVDEQFF.

This chain joins TRBV5-5 and TRBJ1-5; D may be TRBD1 (6 bases). CDR1 is SGHKS, CDR2 YYEKEE, per germline (reference sequence). Trimming pared 4 bases from V and 0 bases from J, leaving 11 bases between. The CDR3 extends over 15 amino acids. The CDR3 bases are TGTGCCAGCAGCCAAACAGGGAATAGCAATCAGCCCCAGCATTTT. Its translation is CASSQTGNSNQPQHF.

V usage is TRBV7-9 and J usage is TRBJ2-7; the match to TRBD1 covers 7 bases. J gave up 1 base and V 6 bases, and 6 bases lay outside the gene matches. The length of the CDR3 is 14 residues. CDR1 and CDR2 from the germline V gene are SEHNR and FQNEAQ (reference sequence). DNA of the CDR3: TGTGCCAGCAGTTCAGGGACAGAGTCCTACGAGCAGTACTTC. Translated: CASSSGTESYEQYF.

This clonotype was counted at least ten times. This sequence joins TRBV6-1 and TRBJ2-7; 11 bases are shared with TRBD1. Unmatched junction bases numbered 8, after V lost 6 bases and J lost 4 bases. Germline CDR1 MNHNS, CDR2 SASEGT. CDR3 length: 15 residues. The CDR3 spells CASSLGQGARYEQYV. The CDR3 region has the DNA TGTGCCAGCAGCCTCGGACAGGGGGCTCGGTACGAGCAGTACGTC.

The chain recombines TRBV10-3 with TRBJ1-6; 12 bases fit TRBD1. V trimming: 8 bases; J trimming: 9 bases; junction bases outside the gene matches: 14. Germline V gene lookup returns CDR1 ENHRY and CDR2 SYGVKD. The CDR3 is 17 amino acids. CDR3 sequence (DNA): TGTGCCATCCGGGACGGGGGGACAGGGGGCGTACGTTCACCCCTCCACTTT. Translating gives CAIRDGGTGGVRSPLHF.